These 20 T cell receptor beta chains were sequenced from one sample in a study of blood T cell repertoires in COVID-19. Repertoires were generated with immunoSEQ multiplex PCR, while TCRdb's copy carries only in-frame clones and drops some. The table lists over 150,000 clones, around four fifths of them singletons. Sample: peripheral blood. Receptors were obtained from an elderly woman with acute or convalescent COVID-19.

In this sample, this clone turned up a few times. The V call is TRBV7-8, the J call TRBJ1-5; D is unclear. Germline CDR1 reads SGHVS; CDR2 reads FQNEAQ. The V gene lost 2 bases and the J gene lost 3 bases, with 8 bases spanning the gap. There are 14 residues in the CDR3. CDR3 in amino acids: CASSLRRDNQPQHF. DNA for the CDR3: TGTGCCAGCAGCTTACGGAGGGACAATCAGCCCCAGCATTTT.

The chain recombines TRBV7-2 with TRBJ2-2; TRBD1 aligns across 11 bases. The CDR3 loop spans 15 amino acids. Unmatched junction bases numbered 2, after V lost 2 bases and J lost 6 bases. In germline, CDR1 is SGHTA, CDR2 FQGNSA. The CDR3 DNA follows: TGTGCCAGCAGCTTACTGGGACAGGGGGCCGGGGAGCTGTTTTTT. It yields the protein CASSLLGQGAGELFF.

The chain employs TRBV7-2 and TRBJ2-3; 7 bases fit TRBD2. This CDR3 region has 14 residues. Unmatched junction bases numbered 4, after V lost 5 bases and J lost 2 bases. Germline CDR1 and CDR2: SGHTA and FQGNSA. DNA of the CDR3: TGTGCCAGCAGCAGGGGAGGGGCCACAGATACGCAGTATTTT. Protein sequence: CASSRGGATDTQYF.

V usage is TRBV7-2 and J usage is TRBJ2-1; TRBD2 matches 7 bases. The CDR3 loop spans 16 amino acids. J lost 3 bases, V lost 2 bases, and 7 bases had no gene match. Looked up from germline, CDR1 is SGHTA and CDR2 is FQGNSA. CDR3: CASSLQRGVIYNEQFF. The CDR3 DNA sequence: TGTGCCAGCAGCTTACAACGGGGGGTAATCTACAATGAGCAGTTCTTC.

The rearrangement joins TRBV7-8 to TRBJ1-5; D not certain. The CDR3 is 14 amino acids. The germline gives CDR1 SGHVS, CDR2 FQNEAQ. V lost 5 bases to trimming and J lost 2 bases, with 10 bases between them. The CDR3 DNA sequence: TGTGCCAGCAGCGCAGAGGCTGGCAATCAGCCCCAGCATTTT. Translating it yields CASSAEAGNQPQHF. The entire variable domain, with the rest obtained from reference TRBV7-8 and TRBJ1-5, is as follows: GAGVSQSPRYKVAKRGQDVALRCDPISGHVSLFWYQQALGQGPEFLTYFQNEAQLDKSGLPSDRFFAERPEGSVSTLKIQRTQQEDSAVYLCASSAEAGNQPQHFGDGTRLSIL.

The genes are TRBV9 and TRBJ2-7; 7 bases are a match to TRBD1. From germline, CDR1 is SGDLS and CDR2 YYNGEE. V lost 0 bases to trimming and J lost 2 bases; unmatched junction nucleotides: 5. CDR3 size: 15 residues. The CDR3 region has the DNA TGTGCCAGCAGCGTAGCGACAGGGATAGCCTACGAGCAGTACTTC. Its protein product is CASSVATGIAYEQYF.

The rearrangement joins TRBV10-3 to TRBJ2-2; 8 bases line up with TRBD2. This CDR3 is built from 16 residues. Germline CDR1 reads ENHRY; CDR2 reads SYGVKD. V lost 10 bases and J lost 1; bases outside the gene matches: 11. CDR3 nucleotide sequence: TGTGCCACCCTAAGGGAGGCGGGAGGGAACACCGGGGAGCTGTTTTTT. It is translated as CATLREAGGNTGELFF.

V usage is TRBV5-1 and J usage is TRBJ2-3; 11 bases match TRBD2. The CDR3 covers 15 residues. The germline CDR1 and CDR2 sequences are SGHRS and YFSETQ. V trimming: 3 bases; J trimming: 1 base; junction bases outside the gene matches: 1. The CDR3 DNA is TGCGCCAGCAGCTCGGGACTAGCGGGCACAGATACGCAGTATTTT. Protein product: CASSSGLAGTDTQYF. Complete variable domain (other parts from reference TRBV5-1 and TRBJ2-3): KAGVTQTPRYLIKTRGQQVTLSCSPISGHRSVSWYQQTPGQGLQFLFEYFSETQRNKGNFPGRFSGRQFSNSRSEMNVSTLELGDSALYLCASSSGLAGTDTQYFGPGTRLTVL.

The chain couples TRBV7-2 to TRBJ1-4, with 8 positions matching TRBD1. V shed 4 bases, J shed 7 bases, and the junction held 5 bases outside the gene matches. The CDR3 extends over 14 amino acids. The germline V gene encodes CDR1 SGHTA and CDR2 FQGNSA. This chain's CDR3 is CASSSDRVGEKLFF. The CDR3 DNA reads TGTGCCAGCAGCTCGGACAGGGTTGGTGAAAAACTGTTTTTT. The full variable domain, rest sourced from reference TRBV7-2 and TRBJ1-4, is GAGVSQSPSNKVTEKGKDVELRCDPISGHTALYWYRQSLGQGLEFLIYFQGNSAPDKSGLPSDRFSAERTGGSVSTLTIQRTQQEDSAVYLCASSSDRVGEKLFFGSGTQLSVL.

V usage is TRBV19 and J usage is TRBJ2-7, with 8 bases that match TRBD1. The junction had 8 bases not matched to a gene; V was cut back by 3 bases and J by 7 bases. Germline-derived CDR1 and CDR2 are LNHDA and SQIVND (reference sequence). This CDR3 is 14 amino acids long. For the CDR3, the DNA is TGTGCCAGTAGTATTGTACAGGGGGAAGGAGAGCAGTACTTC. Translating it yields CASSIVQGEGEQYF.

The rearrangement joins TRBV6-5 to TRBJ2-7; possible D gene TRBD2, 6 bases. Germline values: CDR1 MNHEY, CDR2 SVGAGI. Trimming cost V 6 bases and J 6 bases, with 15 bases left between them. The CDR3 extends over 13 amino acids. CDR3 protein: CASRAGRLSEQYF. In nucleotides, the CDR3 is TGTGCCAGCAGGGCGGGACGGCTCTCCGAGCAGTACTTC.

J is TRBJ1-5 and V is TRBV6-5, with a tentative D call TRBD1 (5 bases). The germline V gene has CDR1 MNHEY and CDR2 SVGAGI. The CDR3 is 15 amino acids. With 6 bases removed from V and 1 base from J, the gap between germline ends came to 13 bases. The CDR3 sequence: CASRSVGGSNQPQHF. The CDR3, as DNA: TGTGCCAGCAGATCGGTCGGGGGGAGCAATCAGCCCCAGCATTTT.

The CDR3 sequence: CASSPLHGAGGPYNEQFF. CDR3 in DNA: TGCGCCAGCAGCCCGCTCCATGGGGCGGGAGGACCCTACAATGAGCAGTTCTTC. The chain combines TRBV4-1 with TRBJ2-1, with 8 bases that match TRBD2. V lost 4 bases, J lost 2 bases, and 13 bases stayed unmatched. There are 18 residues in the CDR3. The germline gives CDR1 MGHRA, CDR2 YSYEKL.

The chain recombines TRBV11-2 with TRBJ1-5; the match to TRBD1 covers 7 bases. Germline CDR1 is SGHAT and CDR2 is FQNNGV. The CDR3 has 15 residues. The ends lost 1 base at V and 0 bases at J; junction bases unmatched: 0. The CDR3 coding sequence is TGTGCCAGCAGCTTAGGGGACAGTAGCAATCAGCCCCAGCATTTT. As protein: CASSLGDSSNQPQHF. Full variable domain (remainder filled in from reference TRBV11-2 and TRBJ1-5): EAGVAQSPRYKIIEKRQSVAFWCNPISGHATLYWYQQILGQGPKLLIQFQNNGVVDDSQLPKDRFSAERLKGVDSTLKIQPAKLEDSAVYLCASSLGDSSNQPQHFGDGTRLSIL.

The sample holds a few counts of this clone. The rearrangement joins TRBV7-9 to TRBJ1-4, with D possibly matching TRBD1 (6 bases). The CDR3 totals 18 residues. V was pared by 1 base and J by 6 bases, with 21 bases between. CDR1 and CDR2 (germline): SEHNR, FQNEAQ (reference sequence). The CDR3 bases are TGTGCCAGCAGCTTAGAGGCCAGGGACAACCAGGGCGATGAAAAACTGTTTTTT. This encodes CASSLEARDNQGDEKLFF.

V gene TRBV7-8 combines with J gene TRBJ1-2; 10 bases match TRBD1. This CDR3 contains 13 residues. CDR1 is SGHVS, CDR2 FQNEAQ, per germline. J gave up 7 bases and V 3 bases, and 2 bases lay outside the gene matches. The CDR3 here is CASSFGQGGGYTF. DNA of the CDR3: TGTGCCAGCAGCTTCGGACAGGGGGGTGGCTACACCTTC.

The chain combines TRBV10-3 with TRBJ2-5; 10 bases are shared with TRBD2. J gave up 4 bases and V 5 bases, and 4 bases lay outside the gene matches. Germline V gene lookup returns CDR1 ENHRY and CDR2 SYGVKD. The length of the CDR3 is 14 residues. This CDR3 is CAISSGRAVETQYF. The CDR3 DNA reads TGTGCCATCAGTAGCGGGAGGGCCGTAGAGACCCAGTACTTC.

This clone was recorded a few times. This rearrangement joins TRBV4-3 to TRBJ1-5; D is uncertain. CDR3 length: 16 amino acids. The V gene lost 0 bases and the J gene lost 3 bases, with 12 bases spanning the gap. Germline loops: CDR1 LGHNA, CDR2 YSLEER. As DNA, the CDR3 is TGCGCCAGCAGCCAAGAGTTCGGTATTACCAATCAGCCCCAGCATTTT. It yields the protein CASSQEFGITNQPQHF.

The chain is built from TRBV11-2 and TRBJ1-5; D might be TRBD1 (5 bases). Germline lookup yields CDR1 SGHAT and CDR2 FQNNGV. The CDR3 extends over 15 amino acids. V lost 1 base, J lost 3 bases, and 10 bases lay in between. CDR3 amino acids: CASSLGGRVNQPQHF. The CDR3, as DNA: TGTGCCAGCAGCTTAGGGGGCAGGGTCAATCAGCCCCAGCATTTT.

The J gene is TRBJ2-3, the V gene TRBV6-2 or TRBV6-3; TRBD2 agrees at 7 bases. The CDR3 spans 16 residues. Unmatched junction bases numbered 7, after V lost 2 bases and J lost 2 bases. Germline values: CDR1 MNHEY, CDR2 SVGEGT. CDR3 nucleotides: TGTGCCAGCAGTTACCCCGGGCTAGCGGCCACAGATACGCAGTATTTT. Amino acids: CASSYPGLAATDTQYF.